The 22 T cell receptor beta chains below come from one sample, sequenced in a study of cytomegalovirus exposure and HLA in healthy donors. The PCR contained 60 Vbeta and 13 Jbeta primers. Data came from immunoSEQ multiplex PCR; TCRdb stores just in-frame clones and leaves some out. The sample contains around 140,000 clones, around 70% of which appear only once. Specimen: PBMCs. The receptors come from a woman aged 60-75 years in good health and CMV-seropositive.

The chain links TRBV29-1 to TRBJ1-1, with D possibly matching TRBD1 (6 bases). Germline values: CDR1 SQVTM, CDR2 ANQGSEA. There are 15 residues in the CDR3. V was shortened by 6 bases and J by 1 base, with 18 bases between the two germline ends. The CDR3 nucleotides read TGCAGCGTCGTAGAGGACAGTGGTTGGAACACTGAAGCTTTCTTT. This translates into CSVVEDSGWNTEAFF. The full variable domain, with the rest looked up from reference TRBV29-1 and TRBJ1-1, is SAVISQKPSRDICQRGTSLTIQCQVDSQVTMMFWYRQQPGQSLTLIATANQGSEATYESGFVIDKFPISRPNLTFSTLTVSNMSPEDSSIYLCSVVEDSGWNTEAFFGQGTRLTVV.

The CDR3 coding sequence is TGTGCCTGGAGTGTGCGACAGTCTCTTAACTATGGCTACACCTTC. Its translation: CAWSVRQSLNYGYTF. The chain links TRBV30 to TRBJ1-2; D may be TRBD1 (5 bases). Per the germline V gene, CDR1 is GTSNPN and CDR2 is SVGIG (reference sequence). V was clipped by 0 bases and J by 1 base, with 12 bases between them. The CDR3 is 15 amino acids. Full variable domain (missing parts from reference TRBV30 and TRBJ1-2): SQTIHQWPATLVQPVGSPLSLECTVEGTSNPNLYWYRQAAGRGLQLLFYSVGIGQISSEVPQNLSASRPQDRQFILSSKKLLLSDSGFYLCAWSVRQSLNYGYTFGSGTRLTVV.

The chain employs TRBV28 and TRBJ1-4, with 8 positions matching TRBD1. The CDR3 is 15 residues long. Germline V gene data show CDR1 as MDHEN and CDR2 as SYDVKM. Trimming took 2 bases from V and 3 from J; bases not matched to a gene: 2. The CDR3 is CASSLQGAPNEKLFF. CDR3 bases: TGTGCCAGCAGTTTACAGGGGGCCCCTAATGAAAAACTGTTTTTT.

The rearrangement joins TRBV2 to TRBJ2-1; D may be TRBD2 (5 bases). The CDR3 runs to 15 residues. V lost 4 bases, J lost 1 base, and 11 bases lay in between. Looked up from germline, CDR1 is SNHLY and CDR2 is FYNNEI. CDR3 in DNA: TGTGCCAGCAGTGGGATCCGGGGATCCTACAATGAGCAGTTCTTC. This translates into CASSGIRGSYNEQFF.

V is TRBV4-1 and J is TRBJ1-2; D is unclear. This CDR3 contains 13 residues. The ends were cut back, 4 bases at V and 0 bases at J, with 6 bases in the middle. CDR1 MGHRA and CDR2 YSYEKL come from the germline V gene. CDR3 amino acids: CASSRLANYGYTF. In DNA form, the CDR3 reads TGCGCCAGCAGCCGTCTAGCTAACTATGGCTACACCTTC.

This sequence joins TRBV7-6 and TRBJ2-2; 7 nucleotides line up with TRBD2. Trimming at V came to 7 bases and at J to 2 bases, leaving 13 bases not matched to a gene. This CDR3 is built from 17 residues. Germline CDR1 SGHVS, CDR2 FNYEAQ. DNA for the CDR3: TGTGCCAGCACCCTTGGGTCGAGCGGGACCAACACCGGGGAGCTGTTTTTT. As protein: CASTLGSSGTNTGELFF.

This clone has just a few counts. The J gene is TRBJ2-7, the V gene TRBV28, with D unresolved. The V end was cut by 2 bases, the J end by 9 bases, with 11 bases between. Germline V gene data show CDR1 as MDHEN and CDR2 as SYDVKM. The CDR3 spans 12 residues. The CDR3 protein is CASSLRGIGQYF. CDR3 sequence (DNA): TGTGCCAGCAGTTTAAGAGGAATTGGGCAGTACTTC. Full variable domain (outside the CDR3, taken from reference TRBV28 and TRBJ2-7): DVKVTQSSRYLVKRTGEKVFLECVQDMDHENMFWYRQDPGLGLRLIYFSYDVKMKEKGDIPEGYSVSREKKERFSLILESASTNQTSMYLCASSLRGIGQYFGPGTRLTVT.

V and J are TRBV10-3 and TRBJ1-4; no definite D call. The ends were cut back, 10 bases at V and 5 bases at J, with 14 bases in the middle. Germline V lookup: CDR1 ENHRY, CDR2 SYGVKD. The CDR3 sequence is 13 residues long. The CDR3 DNA sequence: TGTGCCACCACGGGAAGGGAGAATGAAAAACTGTTTTTT. Translated, it gives CATTGRENEKLFF.

This chain uses TRBV7-7 with TRBJ2-3; the match to TRBD1 covers 10 bases. The CDR3 has 17 residues. Germline lookup yields CDR1 SSHAT and CDR2 FNYEAQ (reference sequence). V lost 4 bases, J lost 0 bases, and 7 bases stayed unmatched. The CDR3, as DNA: TGTGCCAGCAGCTCAACCGGGGACAGGGGAAGCACAGATACGCAGTATTTT. This gives the protein CASSSTGDRGSTDTQYF. The full variable domain, with the rest looked up from reference TRBV7-7 and TRBJ2-3, is GAGVSQSPRYKVTKRGQDVTLRCDPISSHATLYWYQQALGQGPEFLTYFNYEAQPDKSGLPSDRFSAERPEGSISTLTIQRTEQRDSAMYRCASSSTGDRGSTDTQYFGPGTRLTVL.

The V gene is TRBV6-1, the J gene TRBJ1-1; TRBD1 aligns across 7 bases. The germline V gene has CDR1 MNHNS and CDR2 SASEGT. This CDR3 contains 14 residues. V shed 6 bases, J shed 0 bases, and the junction held 4 bases outside the gene matches. DNA for the CDR3: TGTGCCAGCAGGGGGACAGACATGAACACTGAAGCTTTCTTT. Translating it yields CASRGTDMNTEAFF.

This rearrangement joins TRBV5-1 to TRBJ2-5; 9 bases fit TRBD2. CDR1 and CDR2 (germline): SGHRS, YFSETQ. The CDR3 runs 14 residues. J gave up 5 bases and V 6 bases, and 8 bases lay outside the gene matches. The CDR3: CASTGGRAPETQYF. The CDR3 DNA follows: TGCGCCAGCACGGGCGGGAGGGCCCCGGAGACCCAGTACTTC.

The chain recombines TRBV7-9 with TRBJ2-7; the match to TRBD2 covers 7 bases. The CDR3 has 14 amino acids. The germline CDR1 and CDR2 sequences are SEHNR and FQNEAQ (reference sequence). V dropped 5 bases and J dropped 1; count of bases not matched to a gene: 5. CDR3: CASSLSAGSYEQYF. The CDR3 region has the DNA TGTGCCAGCAGCCTCTCAGCGGGGTCCTACGAGCAGTACTTC.

The chain is built from TRBV18 and TRBJ2-7; 8 bases match TRBD2. Per germline, CDR1 KGHSH and CDR2 LQKENI. V shed 1 base and J 5 bases; nucleotides not matched to a gene: 4. The CDR3 spans 14 residues. Written as DNA, the CDR3 is TGTGCCAGCTCACCACAGCGGGAGACCCACGAGCAGTACTTC. Its protein product is CASSPQRETHEQYF.

This rearrangement joins TRBV9 to TRBJ2-1, with D uncertain. The germline CDR1 and CDR2 sequences are SGDLS and YYNGEE. CDR3 length: 12 residues. V dropped 4 bases and J dropped 9 bases, with 11 bases sitting between them. The CDR3 DNA is TGTGCCAGCAGCCCTCAGGATGGTGAGCAGTTCTTC. Translation gives CASSPQDGEQFF.

Only a few counts were recorded for this clone. The chain employs TRBV23-1 and TRBJ1-1, with a weak D call TRBD1 (5 bases). TRBV23-1 is known as an ORF, though its function is uncertain. This CDR3 is 16 amino acids long. The V gene lost 0 bases and the J gene lost 1 base, with 12 bases spanning the gap. CDR3 bases: TGCGCCAGCAGTCAATCAGCTTACACAGGGAACACTGAAGCTTTCTTT. Translation: CASSQSAYTGNTEAFF.

The V and J genes are TRBV7-9 and TRBJ2-6; tentative D call: TRBD2 (5 bases). CDR1 and CDR2 (germline): SEHNR, FQNEAQ (reference sequence). CDR3 size: 17 residues. V dropped 0 bases and J dropped 3 bases, with 12 bases sitting between them. The CDR3 here is CASSLARGRNGANVLTF. The CDR3 nucleotides read TGTGCCAGCAGCTTAGCCCGGGGTAGAAATGGGGCCAACGTCCTGACTTTC.

The chain couples TRBV13 to TRBJ1-1; 7 nucleotides match TRBD1. Trimming took 5 bases from V and 7 from J; bases not matched to a gene: 7. The CDR3 extends over 13 amino acids. Germline V CDR1 and CDR2: PRHDT, FYEKMQ (reference sequence). CDR3 bases: TGTGCCAGCAGCCTCCGGGACAGCATTGAAGCTTTCTTT. Translated, it gives CASSLRDSIEAFF.

The rearrangement uses TRBV18 and TRBJ1-3, with D hard to call. The CDR3 runs 16 residues. Germline assignment: CDR1 KGHSH and CDR2 LQKENI. Trimming took off 3 bases at V and 0 bases at J, with 12 bases between the two ends. The CDR3, as DNA: TGTGCCAGCTCACCGGTCACGGGAGACTCTGGAAACACCATATATTTT. Its translation: CASSPVTGDSGNTIYF. The variable domain in full, with the rest retrieved from reference TRBV18 and TRBJ1-3, is NAGVMQNPRHLVRRRGQEARLRCSPMKGHSHVYWYRQLPEEGLKFMVYLQKENIIDESGMPKERFSAEFPKEGPSILRIQQVVRGDSAAYFCASSPVTGDSGNTIYFGEGSWLTVV.

The chain couples TRBV27 to TRBJ1-6; no clear D. The germline V and J ends were trimmed by 7 bases and 5 bases, with 12 bases remaining between them. Per the germline V gene, CDR1 is MNHEY and CDR2 is SMNVEV (reference sequence). The CDR3 consists of 14 residues. The CDR3 nucleotides are TGTGCCAGCAATATCGGGGTGAATAATTCACCCCTCCACTTT. Its protein product is CASNIGVNNSPLHF.

This chain links TRBV14 with TRBJ2-3, with D maybe TRBD1 (5 bases). CDR1 and CDR2 (germline): SGHDN, FVKESK. The CDR3 runs 17 residues. Trimming shortened V by 4 bases and J by 2 bases, and 19 bases separated the two germline ends. The DNA of the CDR3 is TGTGCCAGCAGCCTCGGAAAGGGGCCCAGGGTCACAGATACGCAGTATTTT. This gives the protein CASSLGKGPRVTDTQYF.

This chain joins TRBV7-8 and TRBJ2-7, with TRBD1 matching 8 bases. The ends lost 5 bases at V and 5 bases at J; junction bases unmatched: 5. Germline CDR1 and CDR2: SGHVS and FQNEAQ. The CDR3 sequence is 13 residues long. In nucleotides, the CDR3 is TGTGCCAGCAGCCAAGGACAGGGAAACGAGCAGTACTTC. It is translated as CASSQGQGNEQYF.

Written as DNA, the CDR3 is TGTGCCAGCAGCCAAGGACTCCTAAATTCACCCCTCCACTTT. Translating it yields CASSQGLLNSPLHF. This chain uses TRBV14 with TRBJ1-6; D call uncertain. Between the trimmed V and J ends, which lost 1 base and 7 bases, there was a span of 8 bases. Germline CDR1 is SGHDN and CDR2 is FVKESK. The CDR3 sequence is 14 residues long.